This TCR beta chain appears in the sequencing data of a study of blood T cell repertoires in COVID-19. Original methodology: For nucleated cells, counts were estimated from reference gene primer amplification. Some clones are missing from TCRdb's copy, which holds only in-frame ones; the method was immunoSEQ multiplex PCR. V, J and clone size are those of that table, while D and trimming were read from the DNA. The sample includes 100,000 to 150,000 clones, 60% to 80% of them seen just once. This CDR3 is 16 amino acids long. V lost 2 bases, J lost 0 bases, and 11 bases lay in between. Germline V lookup: CDR1 MNHEY, CDR2 SMNVEV (reference sequence).

Sequencing was carried out using peripheral blood. This sequence joins TRBV27 and TRBJ1-5; D possibly corresponds to TRBD1 (6 bases). This receptor was identified in a woman in her 70s with acute or convalescent COVID-19. CDR3 protein: CASSLKARGSNQPQHF. The CDR3 bases are TGTGCCAGCAGTTTAAAGGCCAGGGGTAGCAATCAGCCCCAGCATTTT.